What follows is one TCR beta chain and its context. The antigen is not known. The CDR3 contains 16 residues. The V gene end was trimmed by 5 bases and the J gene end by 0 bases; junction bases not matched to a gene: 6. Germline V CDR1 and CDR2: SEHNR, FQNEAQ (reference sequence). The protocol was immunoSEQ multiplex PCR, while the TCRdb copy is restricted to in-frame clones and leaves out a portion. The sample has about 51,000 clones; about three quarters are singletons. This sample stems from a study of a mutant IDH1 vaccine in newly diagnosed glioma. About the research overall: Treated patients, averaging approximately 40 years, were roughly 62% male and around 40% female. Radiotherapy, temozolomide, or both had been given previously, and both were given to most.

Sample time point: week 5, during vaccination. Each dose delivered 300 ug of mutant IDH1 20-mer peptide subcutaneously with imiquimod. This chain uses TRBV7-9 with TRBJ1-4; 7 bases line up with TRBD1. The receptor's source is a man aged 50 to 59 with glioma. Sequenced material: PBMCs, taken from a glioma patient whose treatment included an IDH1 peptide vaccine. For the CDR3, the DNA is TGTGCCAGCAGCGGGACAGACTCTGCAACTAATGAAAAACTGTTTTTT. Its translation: CASSGTDSATNEKLFF.